This passage covers 27 T cell receptor beta chains from one sample sequenced in a study of beta chain features in type 1 diabetes. Study observations and caveats: Shortening of TCRB CDR3s, moderate but significant, appeared in all four CD4+ subsets of Type 1 diabetes patients.

Every isolated RNA sample was fully reverse transcribed, so sequencing captured expressed TCRB transcripts. Profiling relied on immunoSEQ multiplex PCR, and the TCRdb table lists in-frame clones only, not all of them. Of some 15,000 clones in the sample, roughly 69% were seen once. These receptors have no known antigen. The specimen was Tregs from blood. All receptors derive from a man aged 30 to 45 with type 1 diabetes.

CDR3 nucleotide sequence: TGTGCCAGCTCACCAGTAGCGGGGGGGCCTGGTGAGCAGTTCTTC. The encoded protein is CASSPVAGGPGEQFF. The chain couples TRBV18 to TRBJ2-1; TRBD2 matches 11 bases. The V gene end was trimmed by 2 bases and the J gene end by 9 bases; junction bases not matched to a gene: 6. Germline V gene sequence: CDR1 KGHSH, CDR2 LQKENI. The length of the CDR3 is 15 residues.

The chain has TRBV7-2 and TRBJ2-1, with 7 bases matching TRBD2. The CDR3 has 14 residues. Losses at the gene ends were 0 bases for V and 4 bases for J; bases not matched to a gene: 0. Germline V gene data show CDR1 as SGHTA and CDR2 as FQGNSA. The CDR3 DNA reads as TGTGCCAGCAGCTTAGCGGGAGGGTACAATGAGCAGTTCTTC. As protein: CASSLAGGYNEQFF. The full variable domain, in which reference TRBV7-2 and TRBJ2-1 provide the parts outside the CDR3, is GAGVSQSPSNKVTEKGKDVELRCDPISGHTALYWYRQSLGQGLEFLIYFQGNSAPDKSGLPSDRFSAERTGGSVSTLTIQRTQQEDSAVYLCASSLAGGYNEQFFGPGTRLTVL.

V and J are TRBV10-3 and TRBJ1-1; TRBD1 agrees at 8 bases. V trimming: 10 bases; J trimming: 4 bases; junction bases outside the gene matches: 8. The germline V gene encodes CDR1 ENHRY and CDR2 SYGVKD. The CDR3 runs to 13 residues. The CDR3 coding sequence is TGTGCCAGCTACAGGGGGGCGGGCACTGAAGCTTTCTTT. Amino acid sequence: CASYRGAGTEAFF.

The CDR3 reads CASSHPLGGHIQYF. CDR3 bases: TGTGCCAGTAGCCACCCACTAGGCGGGCACATTCAGTACTTC. This sequence joins TRBV19 and TRBJ2-4; TRBD2 might be the D (5 bases). The V gene lost 6 bases and the J gene lost 8 bases, with 17 bases spanning the gap. CDR1 is LNHDA, CDR2 SQIVND, per germline (reference sequence). The CDR3 extends over 14 amino acids.

V is TRBV6-1 and J is TRBJ1-1; 9 positions match TRBD1. Germline loops: CDR1 MNHNS, CDR2 SASEGT. The CDR3 has 14 amino acids. Trimming took 5 bases from V and 4 from J; bases not matched to a gene: 5. The CDR3 DNA sequence: TGTGCCAGCAGTCCCCAGGACAGGGGCACTGAAGCTTTCTTT. It encodes CASSPQDRGTEAFF.

This chain uses TRBV28 with TRBJ2-6; a possible D gene is TRBD2 (5 bases). The ends were cut back, 4 bases at V and 2 bases at J, with 9 bases in the middle. This CDR3 spans 15 amino acids. Germline CDR1 MDHEN, CDR2 SYDVKM. CDR3 in DNA: TGTGCCAGCAGTTCGCCCGGGACTGGGGCCAACGTCCTGACTTTC. This sequence encodes CASSSPGTGANVLTF.

V gene TRBV10-3 combines with J gene TRBJ2-1, with TRBD2 identical over 13 bases. After removal of 10 bases from V and 8 bases from J, the junction contained 5 bases not matched to a gene. The CDR3 is 13 residues long. Looked up from germline, CDR1 is ENHRY and CDR2 is SYGVKD. Here the CDR3 DNA reads TGTGCCACCTGGACTAGCGGGAGCCATGAGCAGTTCTTC. Translation: CATWTSGSHEQFF.

This rearrangement joins TRBV7-2 to TRBJ2-3; a weak D match, TRBD2 (7 bases). From germline, CDR1 is SGHTA and CDR2 FQGNSA. V lost 3 bases and J 2 bases, leaving 12 bases between the germline ends. The CDR3 sequence is 15 residues long. The CDR3 is CASSLAGAYTDTQYF. CDR3 sequence (DNA): TGTGCCAGCAGCTTGGCGGGGGCCTACACAGATACGCAGTATTTT.

The chain links TRBV7-8 to TRBJ1-6, with D possibly matching TRBD1 (6 bases). This CDR3 spans 16 amino acids. Per germline, CDR1 SGHVS and CDR2 FQNEAQ. Deletions cut 5 bases from V and 14 bases from J, with 25 bases between. The CDR3 loop reads CASSATGTPLVGALHF. The DNA for the CDR3 is TGTGCCAGCAGCGCAACCGGGACACCCCTGGTGGGGGCCCTCCACTTT.

This chain links TRBV6-1 with TRBJ1-1; TRBD1 agrees at 7 bases. This CDR3 is 13 amino acids long. CDR1 is MNHNS, CDR2 SASEGT, per germline. The ends lost 6 bases at V and 8 bases at J; junction bases unmatched: 9. The DNA for the CDR3 is TGTGCCAGCAGCCGACAGGGTGAGGACGAAGCTTTCTTT. Translation: CASSRQGEDEAFF.

The genes are TRBV7-2 and TRBJ2-7; possibly TRBD2 for D (6 bases). Germline CDR1 reads SGHTA; CDR2 reads FQGNSA. CDR3 length equals 15 residues. Trimming left V 1 base short and J 4 bases short, with 14 bases between. As DNA, the CDR3 is TGTGCCAGCAGCTTAGGTTCCGCGGGAAGATACGAGCAGTACTTC. Translating gives CASSLGSAGRYEQYF.

This rearrangement joins TRBV6-6 to TRBJ1-1; D uncertain. The CDR3 spans 14 residues. V lost 6 bases to trimming and J lost 5 bases, with 16 bases between them. Germline CDR1 MNHNY, CDR2 SVGAGI (reference sequence). The CDR3, as DNA: TGTGCCAGCAGCCGAGGCCCAGAGCGGACTGAAGCTTTCTTT. Protein: CASSRGPERTEAFF.

Here the CDR3 DNA reads TGTGCCAGCTCACCCGGGACAGGGAGCAATCAGCCCCAGCATTTT. Translation gives CASSPGTGSNQPQHF. The chain couples TRBV18 to TRBJ1-5, with 9 nucleotides matching TRBD1. There are 15 residues in the CDR3. CDR1 is KGHSH, CDR2 LQKENI, per germline. V was clipped by 3 bases and J by 1 base; unmatched bases: 1.

This clone was recorded a few times. This rearrangement joins TRBV7-9 to TRBJ2-3; 8 nucleotides match TRBD2. The CDR3 is made up of 15 amino acids. V trimming: 6 bases; J trimming: 4 bases; junction bases outside the gene matches: 9. Germline V gene sequence: CDR1 SEHNR, CDR2 FQNEAQ (reference sequence). CDR3 DNA: TGTGCCAGCAGACCGGCGGGGGGCCGGGCAGATACGCAGTATTTT. Translated: CASRPAGGRADTQYF.

The rearrangement links TRBV18 to TRBJ1-2; 10 bases match TRBD1. The CDR3 length is 13 residues. V was clipped by 3 bases and J by 5 bases; unmatched bases: 0. Germline assignment: CDR1 KGHSH and CDR2 LQKENI. The CDR3 nucleotides are TGTGCCAGCTCACCGGGACAGGGGTATGGCTACACCTTC. Protein product: CASSPGQGYGYTF.

V usage is TRBV18 and J usage is TRBJ1-4; TRBD1 is a possible D gene (6 bases). V was trimmed by 0 bases and J by 5 bases, leaving 7 bases between them. Germline CDR1 KGHSH, CDR2 LQKENI. CDR3 length equals 14 residues. CDR3 DNA sequence: TGTGCCAGCTCACCACCCGACAGGAATGAAAAACTGTTTTTT. Translating it yields CASSPPDRNEKLFF.

The chain has TRBV5-1 and TRBJ1-3; TRBD1 aligns across 9 bases. The CDR3 runs to 15 residues. Germline V gene data show CDR1 as SGHRS and CDR2 as YFSETQ. Unmatched junction bases numbered 7, after V lost 4 bases and J lost 5 bases. The CDR3: CASSGSTGGRNTIYF. The CDR3 region has the DNA TGCGCCAGCAGCGGTTCGACAGGGGGGCGAAACACCATATATTTT.

In its sample, this clone was seen a few times. The chain uses TRBV30 and TRBJ2-7, with D maybe TRBD2 (6 bases). Germline CDR1 GTSNPN, CDR2 SVGIG (reference sequence). The CDR3 is 13 residues long. V was cut by 4 bases and J by 4 bases, with 14 bases left in between. CDR3 sequence (DNA): TGTGCCTGGAATTCGGCGGGGACTTACGAGCAGTACTTC. It translates to CAWNSAGTYEQYF.

The chain combines TRBV2 with TRBJ2-1; possible D gene TRBD2, 6 bases. V lost 5 bases and J 0 bases, leaving 8 bases between the germline ends. Germline CDR1 and CDR2: SNHLY and FYNNEI. CDR3 length: 14 amino acids. Here the CDR3 reads CASSRDSSYNEQFF. Here the CDR3 DNA reads TGTGCCAGCAGTAGGGACTCCTCCTACAATGAGCAGTTCTTC.

As to this clone: Different DNA sequences within this sample yield the same CDR3. This rearrangement joins TRBV28 to TRBJ2-6; TRBD1 matches 12 bases. This CDR3 comprises 18 residues. V lost 11 bases and J lost 0; bases outside the gene matches: 11. Germline V gene sequence: CDR1 MDHEN, CDR2 SYDVKM. This CDR3 is CAAGTGGLRYSGANVLTF. In nucleotides, the CDR3 is TGTGCCGCCGGGACAGGGGGCCTCCGTTACTCTGGGGCCAACGTCCTGACTTTC.

This chain links TRBV13 with TRBJ1-2; D gene uncertain. Trimming took 2 bases from V and 4 from J, leaving 8 bases between them. The CDR3 consists of 13 residues. Germline V CDR1 and CDR2: PRHDT, FYEKMQ (reference sequence). CDR3 protein: CASSLQVGYGYTF. In DNA form, the CDR3 reads TGTGCCAGCAGCTTACAGGTGGGCTATGGCTACACCTTC. The full variable domain, with the rest looked up from reference TRBV13 and TRBJ1-2, is AAGVIQSPRHLIKEKRETATLKCYPIPRHDTVYWYQQGPGQDPQFLISFYEKMQSDKGSIPDRFSAQQFSDYHSELNMSSLELGDSALYFCASSLQVGYGYTFGSGTRLTVV.

The genes are TRBV29-1 and TRBJ1-1; D is unresolved. Germline CDR1 reads SQVTM; CDR2 reads ANQGSEA. This CDR3 is built from 13 residues. Trimming took 5 bases from V and 0 from J, leaving 10 bases between them. The CDR3 spells CSVRTLLNTEAFF. The CDR3 DNA sequence: TGCAGCGTTAGGACTCTCCTGAACACTGAAGCTTTCTTT.

The genes are TRBV30 and TRBJ1-5; no firm D call. V gave up 2 bases and J gave up 5 bases, with 10 bases separating them. This CDR3 has 13 amino acids. CDR1 GTSNPN and CDR2 SVGIG come from the germline V gene (reference sequence). CDR3 sequence reads: CAWSRSADQPQHF. The DNA for the CDR3 is TGTGCCTGGAGTAGGTCCGCGGATCAGCCCCAGCATTTT. Supplemented by reference TRBV30 and TRBJ1-5, the full variable domain reads SQTIHQWPATLVQPVGSPLSLECTVEGTSNPNLYWYRQAAGRGLQLLFYSVGIGQISSEVPQNLSASRPQDRQFILSSKKLLLSDSGFYLCAWSRSADQPQHFGDGTRLSIL.

The chain links TRBV10-3 to TRBJ1-4, with a possible D match to TRBD1 (5 bases). This CDR3 region has 17 residues. Germline CDR1 is ENHRY and CDR2 is SYGVKD. The V gene lost 0 bases and the J gene lost 8 bases, with 19 bases spanning the gap. CDR3 nucleotides: TGTGCCATCAGTGAGTCGATGTCGACCAGGGCGCGGGAAAAACTGTTTTTT. Amino acid sequence: CAISESMSTRAREKLFF.

This chain uses TRBV6-6 with TRBJ2-3; 9 positions agree with TRBD1. V shed 4 bases, J shed 2 bases, and the junction held 4 bases outside the gene matches. Germline V gene sequence: CDR1 MNHNY, CDR2 SVGAGI (reference sequence). The CDR3 is 15 residues long. The DNA of the CDR3 is TGTGCCAGCAGTTCGAACAGGGGGCTCACAGATACGCAGTATTTT. Residues: CASSSNRGLTDTQYF.

This sequence joins TRBV28 and TRBJ2-7, with D possibly TRBD1 on 5 matching bases. V was clipped by 6 bases and J by 7 bases, with 22 bases between them. Germline V gene sequence: CDR1 MDHEN, CDR2 SYDVKM. The CDR3 loop spans 15 amino acids. The CDR3 reads CASSPGASKRNEQYF. The CDR3 DNA reads TGTGCCAGCAGCCCTGGGGCTTCGAAGAGGAATGAGCAGTACTTC. The whole variable domain, filled in from reference TRBV28 and TRBJ2-7, reads DVKVTQSSRYLVKRTGEKVFLECVQDMDHENMFWYRQDPGLGLRLIYFSYDVKMKEKGDIPEGYSVSREKKERFSLILESASTNQTSMYLCASSPGASKRNEQYFGPGTRLTVT.

The chain is built from TRBV19 and TRBJ2-5; 10 bases are a match to TRBD2. This CDR3 is 15 amino acids long. The junction had 3 bases not matched to a gene; V was cut back by 1 base and J by 4 bases. Per the germline V gene, CDR1 is LNHDA and CDR2 is SQIVND (reference sequence). The CDR3 DNA sequence: TGTGCCAGTAGTATAGCTAGCGGGGGAGGAGAGACCCAGTACTTC. Its protein product is CASSIASGGGETQYF.